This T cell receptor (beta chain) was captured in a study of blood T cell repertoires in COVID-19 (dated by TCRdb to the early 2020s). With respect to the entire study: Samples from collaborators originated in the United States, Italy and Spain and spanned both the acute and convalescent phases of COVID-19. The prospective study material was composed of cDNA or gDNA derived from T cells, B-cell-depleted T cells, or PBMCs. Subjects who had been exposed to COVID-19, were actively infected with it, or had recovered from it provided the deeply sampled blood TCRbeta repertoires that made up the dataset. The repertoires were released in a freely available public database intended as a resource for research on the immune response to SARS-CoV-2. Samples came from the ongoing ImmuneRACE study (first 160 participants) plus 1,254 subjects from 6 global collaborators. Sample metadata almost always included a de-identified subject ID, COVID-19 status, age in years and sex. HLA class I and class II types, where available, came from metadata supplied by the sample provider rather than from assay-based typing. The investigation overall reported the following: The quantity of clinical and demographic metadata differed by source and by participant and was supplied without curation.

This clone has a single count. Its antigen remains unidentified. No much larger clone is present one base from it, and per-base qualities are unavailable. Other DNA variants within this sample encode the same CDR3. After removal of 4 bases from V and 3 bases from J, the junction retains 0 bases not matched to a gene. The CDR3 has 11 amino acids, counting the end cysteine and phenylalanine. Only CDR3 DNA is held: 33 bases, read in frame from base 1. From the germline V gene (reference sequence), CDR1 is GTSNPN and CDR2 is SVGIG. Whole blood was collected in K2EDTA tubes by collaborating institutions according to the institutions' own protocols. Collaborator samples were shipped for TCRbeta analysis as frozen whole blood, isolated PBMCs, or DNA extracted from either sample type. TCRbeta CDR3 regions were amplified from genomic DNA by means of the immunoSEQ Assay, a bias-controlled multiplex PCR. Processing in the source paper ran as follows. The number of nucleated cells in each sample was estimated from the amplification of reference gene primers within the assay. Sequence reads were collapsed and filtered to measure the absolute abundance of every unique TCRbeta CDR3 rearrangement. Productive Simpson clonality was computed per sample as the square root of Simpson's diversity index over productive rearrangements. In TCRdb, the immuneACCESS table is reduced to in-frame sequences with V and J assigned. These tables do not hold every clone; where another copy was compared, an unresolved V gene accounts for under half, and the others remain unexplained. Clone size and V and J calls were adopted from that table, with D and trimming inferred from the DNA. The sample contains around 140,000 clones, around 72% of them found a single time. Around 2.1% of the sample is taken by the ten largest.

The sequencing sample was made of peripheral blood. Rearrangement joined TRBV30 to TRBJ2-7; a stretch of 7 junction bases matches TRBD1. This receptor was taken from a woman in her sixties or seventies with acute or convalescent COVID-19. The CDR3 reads CAWTGGYEQYF. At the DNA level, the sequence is TGTGCCTGGACAGGGGGCTACGAGCAGTACTTC.